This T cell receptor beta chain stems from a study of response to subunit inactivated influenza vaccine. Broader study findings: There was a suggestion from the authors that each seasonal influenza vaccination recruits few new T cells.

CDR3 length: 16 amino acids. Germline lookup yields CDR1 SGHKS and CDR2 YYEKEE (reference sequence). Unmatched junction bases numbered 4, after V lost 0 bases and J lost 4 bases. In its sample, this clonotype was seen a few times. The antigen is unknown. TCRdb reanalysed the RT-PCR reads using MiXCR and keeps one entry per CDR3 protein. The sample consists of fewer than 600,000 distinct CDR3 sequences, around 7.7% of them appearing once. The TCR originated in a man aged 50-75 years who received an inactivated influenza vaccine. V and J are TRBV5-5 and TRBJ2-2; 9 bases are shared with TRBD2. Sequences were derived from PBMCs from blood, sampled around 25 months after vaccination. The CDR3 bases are TGTGCCAGCAGCTTGGGGCGGGGGGGCCTCACCGGGGAGCTGTTTTTT. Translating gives CASSLGRGGLTGELFF.